This T cell receptor (beta chain) stems from a study of shared clonotypes between healthy human individuals. General study results and limits: In this cohort, only blood was sampled, and tissue repertoires likely differ.

CDR1 is SEHNR, CDR2 FQNEAQ, per germline (reference sequence). V shed 5 bases and J shed 5 bases, with 18 bases lying between them. This CDR3 is built from 15 residues. In the case of this clone: Its antigen is not known.

Evenly divided among several immunoSEQ plates was the genomic DNA of each subset. In the study's own analysis: ImmunoSEQ sequences covered only the junction and lacked quality scores; filtering therefore differed. Only in-frame clones appear in the TCRdb table, and some are missing; sequencing was by immunoSEQ multiplex PCR. V, J and clone size are those of that table, while D and trimming were read from the DNA. The sample consists of some 1.5 million clones, 98% of them appearing once. The study separated CD4+ cells into CD45RA+ naive and CD45RA-negative memory subsets. This TCR derives from a man aged 30 to 39 in good health. The material sequenced was naive CD4+ T cells sorted from blood. Subset described: CD45RA+ positively selected. This chain joins TRBV7-9 and TRBJ2-5, with D perhaps TRBD1 (6 bases). CDR3 protein: CASSRPAGTQETQYF. CDR3 sequence (DNA): TGTGCCAGCAGCCGACCCGCCGGGACACAGGAGACCCAGTACTTC. Full variable domain (missing parts from reference TRBV7-9 and TRBJ2-5): DTGVSQNPRHKITKRGQNVTFRCDPISEHNRLYWYRQTLGQGPEFLTYFQNEAQLEKSRLLSDRFSAERPKGSFSTLEIQRTEQGDSAMYLCASSRPAGTQETQYFGPGTRLLVL.